This T cell receptor (beta chain) was sequenced in a study of vaccination and CD4 T cells after COVID-19. Study overall: Ranging from 14 to 241, the interval between dose two and post-vaccine sampling had a median of 72 days. Researchers treated cells with overlapping spike peptides taken from SARS-CoV-2, HCoV-NL63, HCoV-OC43 and HCoV-229E.

Sequencing of DNA taken from cultured CD4+ T cells relied on the Oncomine TCR Beta short-read assay. Cultures of CD4+ T cells served as the source for extracting genomic DNA. TCRdb re-derived calls from the PCR reads in MiXCR, one entry per CDR3 protein. This sample yields approximately 12,000 distinct CDR3 sequences, of which approximately 58% are seen a single time; roughly 9.4% belongs to the top ten. About this clonotype: The target antigen is unknown.

The treatment here: roughly 10-day PBMC culture with coronavirus spike peptide pools or control peptides (ViraFEST assay). ViraFEST relied on peptide pools to expand antigen-specific T cells; the TCRs were sequenced afterward. This CDR3 spans 16 amino acids. Germline values: CDR1 DFQATT, CDR2 SNEGSKA (reference sequence). Deletions cut 3 bases from V and 0 bases from J, with 15 bases between. The chain recombines TRBV20-1 with TRBJ1-5; tentative D call: TRBD1 (6 bases). This clonotype was sampled from a human donor who had recovered from COVID-19. The source material was CD4+ T cells from blood, cultured in vitro, sampled before SARS-CoV-2 vaccination. CDR3 sequence reads: CSASDGGFNSNQPQHF. In DNA, the CDR3 is TGCAGTGCTAGTGATGGGGGCTTCAATAGCAATCAGCCCCAGCATTTT.